These T cell receptor beta chains were read from a single sample in a study of radiotherapy plus CTLA-4 blockade in lung cancer. Produced via immunoSEQ multiplex PCR; TCRdb's table is partial and in-frame only. This sample has fewer than 140,000 clones, with approximately 87% found just once. The source was peripheral blood, collected from a patient treated with radiotherapy plus ipilimumab. The receptors come from a human donor with non-small cell lung cancer that progressed on radiotherapy plus ipilimumab. Some clones in this sample may be carry-over from other donors' samples. Both conserved end residues are trimmed from each CDR3.

v_gene: TRBV7-6
CDR3aa: ASSPDLSGITNTGELF

v_gene: TRBV2
CDR3aa: ASRGGLLRGNQPQH

v_gene: TRBV5-1
CDR3aa: ASSLSGTSTDTQY

v_gene: TRBV6-5
CDR3aa: ASSRGASQPQH

v_gene: TRBV28
CDR3aa: ASSSLGQGFIYGYT

v_gene: TRBV28
CDR3aa: ASSFLFTGSYEQY

v_gene: TRBV2
CDR3aa: ASYGEVNTEAF

v_gene: TRBV6-1
CDR3aa: ASSEAGSQGGKTEAF

v_gene: TRBV5-1
CDR3aa: ASSLEVMGEGDTQY

v_gene: TRBV6-5
CDR3aa: ASSYVGSRSGETQY

v_gene: TRBV19
CDR3aa: ASSGKGTVSSYEQY

v_gene: TRBV7-2
CDR3aa: ASSLGGLSYEQY

v_gene: TRBV15
CDR3aa: ATSRGLQADLFYGYT

v_gene: TRBV7-2
CDR3aa: ASSSRDHTDTQY

v_gene: TRBV11-3
CDR3aa: ASSFAPSRTGGNEQY

v_gene: TRBV7-9
CDR3aa: ASSSGGFGAYGYT

v_gene: TRBV6-5
CDR3aa: ASSVNRQGRTEAF

v_gene: TRBV5-6
CDR3aa: ASSLTVNLRSNQPQH

v_gene: TRBV11-2
CDR3aa: ASSLVGPGETQY

v_gene: TRBV7-3
CDR3aa: ASSLMGGGQETQY

v_gene: TRBV5-1
CDR3aa: ASSLNPGQGNYGYT

v_gene: TRBV7-2
CDR3aa: ASSARSRGANSTDTQY

v_gene: TRBV5-1
CDR3aa: ASSLDSGGYNEQF

v_gene: TRBV4-2
CDR3aa: ASSQVSTGYSGNTIY

v_gene: TRBV10-1
CDR3aa: ASTCRGGPDEKLF